The clone carrying this TCR beta chain was recorded once. Trimming left V 3 bases short and J 0 bases short, with 5 bases between. From germline, CDR1 is MGHRA and CDR2 YSYEKL. This CDR3 comprises 13 residues. Reverse transcription of roughly 0.45 to 1 ug RNA was performed with random hexamers. Across 54 Vbeta and 13 Jbeta, TCR beta CDR3 was amplified with immunoSEQ multiplex PCR. One entry per CDR3 protein, called by TCRdb with MiXCR from the immunoSEQ multiplex PCR reads. Of almost 450,000 distinct CDR3 sequences listed, roughly 85% are singletons. This sample was included in a study of CD8 T cells in Susac syndrome.

The rearrangement joins TRBV4-1 to TRBJ1-1; D gene uncertain. The sequenced material came from CD8+ T cells from PBMCs. The sequence was obtained from a human donor with multiple sclerosis. CDR3 DNA: TGCGCCAGCAGCCACGCCATGAACACTGAAGCTTTCTTT. Its translation is CASSHAMNTEAFF.